This T cell receptor (beta chain) was found in a study of T-cell reconstitution after alpha-beta-depleted transplantation in children. This clonotype has a count of ten or more. Its antigen is currently unknown. V was cut by 5 bases and J by 0 bases, with 10 bases left in between. The CDR3 has 14 residues. Germline V CDR1 and CDR2: MNHEY, SMNVEV (reference sequence). This sample's TCRbeta library carried unique molecular identifier barcodes. TCRdb reprocessed the PCR reads via MiXCR and lists one record per CDR3 protein. The table has almost 250,000 distinct CDR3 sequences, around 25% seen once. Study results and limitations: Diversity and T-cell counts at one year after transplant derived mostly from new T cells. Several hundred rapidly expanded clones from non-depleted graft cells reportedly supplied alpha-beta T cells about two months post-transplant. Elevated TCRbeta diversity at day 60 was traced, in some patients, to surviving recipient T cells and thymic progenitors.

This sequence was found in a girl aged 2-10 years with Fanconi anemia, due to receive a stem cell transplant. Sequenced material: PBMCs, taken before TCRalphabeta/CD19-depleted stem cell transplant. J is TRBJ1-2 and V is TRBV27; a weak D match, TRBD1 (6 bases). The CDR3 nucleotides read TGTGCCAGCAGTCCCAGGGGAGCTAACTATGGCTACACCTTC. Its protein product is CASSPRGANYGYTF.